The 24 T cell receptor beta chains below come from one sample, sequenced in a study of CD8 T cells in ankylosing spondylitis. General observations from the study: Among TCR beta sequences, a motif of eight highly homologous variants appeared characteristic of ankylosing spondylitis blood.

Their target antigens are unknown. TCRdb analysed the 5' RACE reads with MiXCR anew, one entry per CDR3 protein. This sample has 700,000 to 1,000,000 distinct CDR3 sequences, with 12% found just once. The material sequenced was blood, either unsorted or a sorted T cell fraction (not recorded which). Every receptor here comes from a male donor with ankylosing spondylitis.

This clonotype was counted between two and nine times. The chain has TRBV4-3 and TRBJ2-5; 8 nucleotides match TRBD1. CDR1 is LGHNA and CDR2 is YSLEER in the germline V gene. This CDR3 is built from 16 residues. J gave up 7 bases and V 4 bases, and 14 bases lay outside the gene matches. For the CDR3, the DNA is TGCGCCAGCAGCCTCAGGCCCACGGACAGGGAAGGGACCCAGTACTTC. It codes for CASSLRPTDREGTQYF.

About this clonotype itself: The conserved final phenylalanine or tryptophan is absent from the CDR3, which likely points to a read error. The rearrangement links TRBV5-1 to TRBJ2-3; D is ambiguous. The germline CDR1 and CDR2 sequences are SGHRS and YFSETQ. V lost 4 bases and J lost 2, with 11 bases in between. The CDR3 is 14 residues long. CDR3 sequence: CASSVDTSTDTQYL. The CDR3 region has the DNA TGCGCCAGCAGCGTCGACACGTCCACAGATACGCAGTATCTT.

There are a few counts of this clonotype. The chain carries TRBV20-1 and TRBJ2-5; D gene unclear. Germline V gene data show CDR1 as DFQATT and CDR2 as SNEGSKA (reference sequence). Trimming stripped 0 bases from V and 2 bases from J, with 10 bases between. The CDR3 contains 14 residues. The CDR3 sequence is CSARDLRIQETQYF. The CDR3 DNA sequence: TGCAGTGCTAGAGATCTGCGTATTCAAGAGACCCAGTACTTC.

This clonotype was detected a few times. This CDR3 is CASSPPGGSDTQYF. The CDR3 nucleotides are TGTGCCAGCTCACCCCCTGGGGGTTCAGATACGCAGTATTTT. This chain links TRBV18 with TRBJ2-3; D may be TRBD1 or TRBD2 (5 bases each). CDR1 and CDR2 (germline): KGHSH, LQKENI. The CDR3 is 14 amino acids. Trimming left V 3 bases short and J 4 bases short, with 11 bases between.

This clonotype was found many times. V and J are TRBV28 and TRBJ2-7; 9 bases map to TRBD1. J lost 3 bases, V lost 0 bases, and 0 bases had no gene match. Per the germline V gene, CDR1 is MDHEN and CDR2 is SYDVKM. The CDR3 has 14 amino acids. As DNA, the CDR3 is TGTGCCAGCAGTTTATGGGGACAGGGCTACGAGCAGTACTTC. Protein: CASSLWGQGYEQYF.

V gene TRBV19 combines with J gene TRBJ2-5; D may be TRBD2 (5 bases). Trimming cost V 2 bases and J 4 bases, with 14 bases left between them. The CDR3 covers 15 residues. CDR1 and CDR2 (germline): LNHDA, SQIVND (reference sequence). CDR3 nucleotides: TGTGCCAGTAGTATAAGTAGTCGGACTTCAGAGACCCAGTACTTC. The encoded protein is CASSISSRTSETQYF.

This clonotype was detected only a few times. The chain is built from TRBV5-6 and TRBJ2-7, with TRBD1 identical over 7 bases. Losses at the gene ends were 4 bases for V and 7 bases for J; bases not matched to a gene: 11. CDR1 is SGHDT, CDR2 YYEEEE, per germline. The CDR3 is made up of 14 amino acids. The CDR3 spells CASSDYRGFFEQYF. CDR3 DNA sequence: TGTGCCAGCAGCGATTACAGGGGCTTTTTTGAGCAGTACTTC.

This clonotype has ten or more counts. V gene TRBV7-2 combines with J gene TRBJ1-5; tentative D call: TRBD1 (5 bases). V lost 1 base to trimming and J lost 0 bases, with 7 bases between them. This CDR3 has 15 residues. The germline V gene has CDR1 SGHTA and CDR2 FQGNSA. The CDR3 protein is CASSLVGDSNQPQHF. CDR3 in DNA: TGTGCCAGCAGCTTAGTGGGGGATAGCAATCAGCCCCAGCATTTT.

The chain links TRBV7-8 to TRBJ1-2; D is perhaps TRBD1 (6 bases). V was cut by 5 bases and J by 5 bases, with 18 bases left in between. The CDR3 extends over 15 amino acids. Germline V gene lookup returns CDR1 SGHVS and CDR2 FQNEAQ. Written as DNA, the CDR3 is TGTGCCAGCAGCCTATCGGGACACCTCGGTTATGGCTACACCTTC. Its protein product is CASSLSGHLGYGYTF.

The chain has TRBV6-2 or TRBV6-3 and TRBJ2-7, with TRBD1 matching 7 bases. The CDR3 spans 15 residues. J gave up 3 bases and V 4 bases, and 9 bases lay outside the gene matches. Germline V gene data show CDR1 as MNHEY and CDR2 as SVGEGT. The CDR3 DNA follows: TGTGCCAGCAGTTCTCCTCGATGGACAGGCTACGAGCAGTACTTC. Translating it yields CASSSPRWTGYEQYF.

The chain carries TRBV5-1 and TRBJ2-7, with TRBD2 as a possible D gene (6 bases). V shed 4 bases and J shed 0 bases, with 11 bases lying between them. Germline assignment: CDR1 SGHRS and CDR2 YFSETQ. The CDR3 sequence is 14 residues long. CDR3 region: CASSRLADSYEQYF. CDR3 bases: TGCGCCAGCAGCAGGTTAGCGGACTCCTACGAGCAGTACTTC.

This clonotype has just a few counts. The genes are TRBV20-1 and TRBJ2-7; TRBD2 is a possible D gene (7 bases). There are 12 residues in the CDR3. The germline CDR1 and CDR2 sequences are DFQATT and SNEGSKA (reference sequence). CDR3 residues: CRGGADSYEQYF. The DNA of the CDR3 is TGCAGGGGGGGGGCGGACTCCTACGAGCAGTACTTC.

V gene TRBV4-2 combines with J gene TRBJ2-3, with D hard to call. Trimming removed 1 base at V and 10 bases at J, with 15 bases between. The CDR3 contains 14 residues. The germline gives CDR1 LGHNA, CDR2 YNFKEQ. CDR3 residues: CASSQAGQTPAQYF. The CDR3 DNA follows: TGTGCCAGCAGCCAAGCGGGTCAGACCCCCGCGCAGTATTTT.

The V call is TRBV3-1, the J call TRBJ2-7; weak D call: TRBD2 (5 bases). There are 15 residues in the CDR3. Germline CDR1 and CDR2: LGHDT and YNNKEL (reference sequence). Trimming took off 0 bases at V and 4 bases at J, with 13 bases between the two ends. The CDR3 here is CASSQDRARGYEQYF. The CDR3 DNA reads TGTGCCAGCAGCCAAGATCGGGCCCGCGGGTACGAGCAGTACTTC.

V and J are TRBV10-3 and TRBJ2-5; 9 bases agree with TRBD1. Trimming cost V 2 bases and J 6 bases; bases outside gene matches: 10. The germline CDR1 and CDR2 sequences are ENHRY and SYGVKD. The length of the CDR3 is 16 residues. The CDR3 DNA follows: TGTGCCATCAGTGAGGCCACGGGAGACAGGGGGAAGACCCAGTACTTC. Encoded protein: CAISEATGDRGKTQYF.

Here the CDR3 reads CSARDGGGAWYNEQFF. CDR3 nucleotide sequence: TGCAGTGCTAGAGATGGCGGGGGGGCCTGGTACAATGAGCAGTTCTTC. V gene TRBV20-1 combines with J gene TRBJ2-1, with 9 bases matching TRBD2. The ends lost 0 bases at V and 4 bases at J; junction bases unmatched: 7. Looked up from germline, CDR1 is DFQATT and CDR2 is SNEGSKA (reference sequence). CDR3 length equals 16 residues.

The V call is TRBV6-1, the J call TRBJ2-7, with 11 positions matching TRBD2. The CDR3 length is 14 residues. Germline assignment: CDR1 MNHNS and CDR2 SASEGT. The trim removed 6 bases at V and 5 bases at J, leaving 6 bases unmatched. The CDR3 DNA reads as TGTGCCAGCAGGATAGCGGGAGGGCTCCACGAGCAGTACTTC. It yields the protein CASRIAGGLHEQYF.

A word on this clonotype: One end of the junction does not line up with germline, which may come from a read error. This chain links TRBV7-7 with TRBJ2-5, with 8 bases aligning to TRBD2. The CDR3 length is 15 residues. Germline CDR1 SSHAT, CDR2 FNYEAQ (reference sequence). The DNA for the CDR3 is TGTGCTAGCAGCTTAGTTCGGGGGGGTCAAGAGACCCAGTACTTC. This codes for CASSLVRGGQETQYF.

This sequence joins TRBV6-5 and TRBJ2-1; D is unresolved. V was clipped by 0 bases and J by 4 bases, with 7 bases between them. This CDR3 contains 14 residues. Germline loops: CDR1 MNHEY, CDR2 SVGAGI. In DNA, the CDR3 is TGTGCCAGCAGTTACTCGGACCGTTACAATGAGCAGTTCTTC. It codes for CASSYSDRYNEQFF.

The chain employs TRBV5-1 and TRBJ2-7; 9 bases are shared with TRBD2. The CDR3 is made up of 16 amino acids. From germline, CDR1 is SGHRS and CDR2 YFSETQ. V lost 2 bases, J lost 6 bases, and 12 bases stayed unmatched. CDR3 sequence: CASSFTLAGVFGEQYF. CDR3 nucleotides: TGCGCCAGCAGCTTCACTTTAGCGGGAGTTTTCGGCGAGCAGTACTTC.

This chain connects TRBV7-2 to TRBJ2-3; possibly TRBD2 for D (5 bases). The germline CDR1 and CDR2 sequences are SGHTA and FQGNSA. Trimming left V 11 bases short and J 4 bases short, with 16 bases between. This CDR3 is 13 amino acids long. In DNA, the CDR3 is TGTGCCTCCAGGCGGGTCGTAGCAGATACGCAGTATTTT. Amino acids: CASRRVVADTQYF.

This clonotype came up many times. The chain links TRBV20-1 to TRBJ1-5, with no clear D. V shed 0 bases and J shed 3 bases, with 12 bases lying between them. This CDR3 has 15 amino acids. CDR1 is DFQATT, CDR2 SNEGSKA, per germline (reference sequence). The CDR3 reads CSARDPDLYNQPQHF. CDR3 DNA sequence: TGCAGTGCTAGAGATCCCGACTTGTACAATCAGCCCCAGCATTTT.

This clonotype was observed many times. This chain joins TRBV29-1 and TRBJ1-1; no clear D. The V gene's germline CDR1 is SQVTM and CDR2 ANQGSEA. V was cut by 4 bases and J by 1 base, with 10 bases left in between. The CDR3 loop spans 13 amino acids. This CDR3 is CSVGGVANTEAFF. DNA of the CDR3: TGCAGCGTTGGTGGGGTTGCGAACACTGAAGCTTTCTTT.

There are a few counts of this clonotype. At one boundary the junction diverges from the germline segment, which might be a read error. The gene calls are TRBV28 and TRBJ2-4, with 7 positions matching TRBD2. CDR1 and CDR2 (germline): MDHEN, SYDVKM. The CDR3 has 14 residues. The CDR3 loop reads CASRGASGPNIQYF. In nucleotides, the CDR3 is TGTGCAAGCAGAGGGGCTAGCGGACCAAACATTCAGTACTTC.